The T cell receptor (beta chain) under discussion was sequenced for a study of shared clonotypes between healthy human individuals. Some clones are missing from TCRdb's copy, which holds only in-frame ones; the method was immunoSEQ multiplex PCR. There are 2,500,000 or so clones in the sample; roughly 92% occur only once, and around 0.14% lies in the top ten. Caucasian adults residing in Nashville, Tennessee made up all the donors. Per germline, CDR1 KGHSH and CDR2 LQKENI. This CDR3 is built from 13 residues. V shed 5 bases and J 8 bases; nucleotides not matched to a gene: 8. The chain links TRBV18 to TRBJ1-2; 7 nucleotides line up with TRBD1. Sequencing was carried out using naive CD4+ T cells sorted from blood. Subset in this sample: CD45RA+ positively selected. This clonotype was obtained from a man aged 18 to 30 in good health. The CDR3 sequence: CASSDRERRGYTF. The CDR3 DNA is TGTGCCAGCTCAGACAGGGAGCGGAGAGGCTACACCTTC.